The T cell receptor beta chain under discussion was sequenced for a study of cytomegalovirus exposure and HLA in healthy donors (dated by TCRdb to 2016 to 2017). About the study as a whole: According to an earlier analysis of several hundred of the donors, some 170 million T cells yielded 90 million to 140 million unique TCR beta sequences and 276 Gb of sequence data. The study aimed to test whether signatures of past pathogen exposure could be identified by cataloging public T cell receptors. Typing coverage varied by locus: roughly 620-640 donors for A, B, C, DRB1 and DQB1; 522 for DQA1; more than 600 for DPA1; 450 to 480 for DPB1. Rather than drawing on any new phenotypic data, the later analysis identified candidate immune exposures from TCR beta sequences and the way those sequences occurred across donors. To decide whether each TCR beta V gene segment behaved as functional or pseudogenic, an earlier analysis of fewer than 750 of the donors relied on high-throughput TCR beta sequencing. A later genetic analysis took genome-wide SNP genotypes for about 55% of the roughly 670 donors and used that subset as a discovery cohort. To predict cytomegalovirus infection status, the study combined high-throughput TCR immunosequencing, statistical association of individual TCRs with disease status, and machine learning. Across about 370 genotyped donors of the cohort, an average of roughly 230,000 unique TCR beta nucleotide sequences per donor were sequenced, and roughly a sixth of those sequences were non-productive. A separate validation cohort of about 110 different subjects was used in addition to the roughly 670-subject first cohort. Donor age, sex, ethnicity and CMV serostatus were compiled alongside the repertoire data. Among the roughly 370 genotyped donors, around 79% belonged to the genetic ancestry cluster associated with self-reported Caucasian donors. Class I and class II HLA loci were covered by the typing at four-digit resolution. All discovery cohort repertoires had been generated using a single sequencing platform. The T cell repertoires of around 730 subjects were profiled by immunosequencing and related to cytomegalovirus serostatus. A later analysis re-analyzed previously published TCR beta repertoires from about 730 donors and added high-resolution HLA genotyping to study TCR occurrence patterns. An early release covering about 600 HLA-typed donors comprised about 300 gigabases of sequencing data and 85 million or so unique TCR sequences. About five DR-DQ haplotypes were handled as single units for association and clustering, since linkage in the cohort was strong.

Paper-wide results and their limitations: Assigning TCR associations to individual alleles was difficult when HLA alleles, especially DR and DQ, strongly co-occurred. In a later analysis, more than 15,000 TCR beta sequences were associated with specific HLA alleles at a false discovery rate of 0.05. In vitro tests confirmed that a few of the cytomegalovirus-associated TCR beta chains recognize cytomegalovirus antigens. Some IMGT-functional V segments, including TRBV6-2 and TRBV6-3, could not be distinguished by the 87-base-pair reads and were therefore excluded. In an earlier analysis of over 550 of the donors, most TCR beta V segments were observed in productive rearrangements about 87% or about 30% of the time, broadly matching IMGT annotations. A cluster of highly shared sequence variants was judged likely to be a technical artifact of the sequencing pipeline. Correlated functional status among segregating V segments might reflect linkage disequilibrium, but an unknown experimental factor could not be ruled out. In a later genetic analysis, fewer N-insertions in productive TCRs were reported among donors in an Asian-associated ancestry cluster than the roughly 700-donor mean. In both the original and validation cohorts, the classifier was reported to diagnose cytomegalovirus status with high specificity and sensitivity. Several of the top co-occurrence clusters appeared to be linked to parvovirus B19, influenza, CMV and Epstein-Barr virus, according to a later analysis. The earlier analysis of 587 of the donors excluded 15 to 20 rarely observed V segments, including chromosome 9 orphons, because counts were too low. Most TCR sequences were seen in very few donors, while some public TCRs were found in many individuals. In the study, some 160 TCR beta chains were listed as associated with cytomegalovirus. V-gene and J-gene trimming of TCR beta chains was associated with a missense DCLRE1C variant in a later genetic analysis, and the association was replicated in an independent cohort. Compared with equally common non-associated chains, HLA-associated TCR beta chains in a later analysis were more clonally expanded and had lower generation probabilities. Presence/absence analyses assumed roughly uniform sequencing depth across donors, an assumption that may not hold. A later analysis found that TCR association rates varied across HLA loci, with DRB1 alleles showing the most associated TCRs and HLA-C alleles the fewest. Because HLA typing was missing for some donors at each locus, association tests included only the typed subset. According to a later analysis, most CMV-associated TCR beta chains appeared to be HLA-restricted, and the HLA associations seemed to be driven largely by CMV exposure. A further reported finding was that TCR beta sequences accurately predicted the HLA-A and HLA-B alleles for most subjects in the first cohort. Immune exposure information for the cohort was limited to CMV serostatus. According to the authors, the approach could potentially be generalized to other disease states and immunological phenotypes. Only TCR beta chains were sequenced in this cohort, and the absence of alpha or paired-chain data limited detectable features.

The protocol used for the library was the immunoSEQ multiplex PCR assay. A mixture of 60 forward primers for TCR Vbeta segments and 13 reverse primers for TCR Jbeta segments was used in the multiplex PCR. Amplification of the CDR3 region of rearranged TCR beta genes was performed with a multiplex PCR assay on genomic DNA. On the Illumina HiSeq System, the amplified TCR beta libraries were sequenced as 87-base-pair reads. In the authors' own workflow: In a later analysis, roughly 80 million unique TCR beta chains were counted across the 666 repertoires, and approximately 11 million of these chains were shared by at least two donors. To remove PCR and sequencing errors, raw reads were error-corrected and collapsed into unique sequences using a nearest-neighbor algorithm that merged closely related sequences. Alignment of CDR3 sequences to IMGT reference sequences was used to assign V, D and J gene segments. For a sequence to be retained, a match of at least six nucleotides was required to both a V gene segment and a J gene segment. Rearrangements were called productive when the CDR3 lacked stop codons and stayed in frame with V and J; all others were non-productive. CDR3 was defined according to IMGT convention as the region running from the second conserved V-encoded cysteine to the conserved J-encoded phenylalanine. Sequences without an unambiguous match to a single V gene segment were excluded from the earlier analysis of about 600 of the donors. In an earlier analysis of about 590 of the donors, a V segment was called functional when productive rearrangements were above 56.7%, and segregating when the standard deviation between donors exceeded 5%. A statistical classification framework was built to diagnose cytomegalovirus status from the catalog of TCR beta chain sequences. In a later analysis, TCR nucleotide sequences were compared against IMGT/GENE-DB human TR gene sequences so that V and J genes could be assigned. The TCRdist pipeline was used in a later analysis to assign CDR3 sequences and most-parsimonious VDJ recombination scenarios. In a later analysis, each TCR beta chain was defined by its CDR3 amino acid sequence together with its V-gene family, and reads lacking a unique V-gene family were excluded. A later analysis removed 450 to 600 highly shared, low-generation-probability nucleotide sequences to deal with suspected cross-contamination and a sequencing artifact. A later analysis calculated a clonal expansion index for each public chain from normalized within-repertoire ranks of inferred template counts. Generation probabilities in a later analysis came from a VDJ recombination model fitted to out-of-frame rearrangements, and those results were checked against IGoR. In a later analysis, hypergeometric tests were used to score TCR-TCR, TCR-HLA and TCR-CMV co-occurrence, with a repertoire-size bias correction applied to TCR pairs. In a later analysis, false discovery rates were estimated by permuting HLA or CMV assignments 20 times. In a later analysis, co-occurring TCRs were grouped using DBSCAN, with TCRdist sequence similarity added in when clustering inside HLA-allele-positive subsets. Repertoires with fewer than 30,000 or more than 120,000 public chains, plus five repertoires with anomalous nucleotide sharing, were excluded from co-occurrence clustering. TCRdb re-hosts the immuneACCESS table, in-frame sequences only. Its copies lack some clones; in the studies checked, an unresolved V gene accounts for under half of them, and the cause for the rest is not known. The V and J calls and the clone size are those of that table, but D and trimming were determined from the DNA. Counted in this sample were approximately 110,000 clones; 82% of them appeared once. Around 2.3% of the sample lies in the top ten.

The cohort was made up of under 800 healthy bone marrow donors. At the time of sampling, all cohort members were nominally healthy, though unrecorded immune exposures were likely present. The donor was CMV seronegative and belonged to the group of under 400 seronegative cohort members. A peripheral blood sample was provided by each donor, and peripheral blood mononuclear cells were used for TCR beta sequencing. Genomic DNA was extracted from the blood cell samples with the Qiagen DNeasy Blood Extraction Kit. Including the terminal cysteine and phenylalanine, the CDR3 comprises 14 residues. Only the CDR3 part of the read is kept: 42 bases, read in frame from the first base. Germline trimming: 5 bases from V, 2 bases from J; junction bases outside gene matches: 3. CDR1 SGHTA and CDR2 FQGNSA were looked up in the germline V gene. Details on this clone: No antigen is known for it. Qualities for individual bases were not recorded, and no much larger clone is one base off.

The sequence was collected from a woman younger than 30 in good health and CMV-seronegative. The chain uses TRBV7-2 and TRBJ1-5; 7 central nucleotides agree with TRBD1. Sequenced input: PBMCs. The nucleotide sequence reads as follows: TGTGCCAGCAGCGACAGGGTAGGCAATCAGCCCCAGCATTTT. Its amino acids are CASSDRVGNQPQHF. The CDR3, completed at both ends by the reference TRBV7-2 and TRBJ1-5 genes, gives the full variable domain GAGVSQSPSNKVTEKGKDVELRCDPISGHTALYWYRQSLGQGLEFLIYFQGNSAPDKSGLPSDRFSAERTGGSVSTLTIQRTQQEDSAVYLCASSDRVGNQPQHFGDGTRLSIL.